This is a list of T cell receptor beta chains from one sample in a study of graft-versus-host responses after intestinal transplantation. Clones were read by immunoSEQ multiplex PCR, and TCRdb kept only the in-frame ones, dropping some. The data show 84,000 or so clones, roughly 85% seen once. Antigens for these TCRs are unknown. The specimen comprised unstimulated CD4+ T cells sorted from spleen or lymph node cells, sampled before intestinal transplant. The receptors shown here come from a human donor who received an intestinal transplant. Each CDR3 is given with its conserved first and last residue. The order of the fields is J gene, clone size, V gene, D gene, CDR3 DNA, CDR3 protein. The D gene is left open where the match is weak. Clone size appears in some rows only: once, few, many, or a class for an expanded clone.

>TRBJ1-1|NA|TRBV29-1|NA
TGCAGCGTTGAAGGACCGGCAGGGGCAAACACTGAAGCTTTCTTT
CSVEGPAGANTEAFF
>TRBJ2-6|NA|TRBV6-5|NA
TGTGCCAGCAGTTACGTCAGCTCTGGGGCCAACGTCCTGACTTTC
CASSYVSSGANVLTF
>TRBJ1-2|NA|TRBV19|NA
TGTGCCAGTACGGTGGAGGGTACGCGCGACTATGGCTACACCTTC
CASTVEGTRDYGYTF
>TRBJ1-2|medium-sized|TRBV6-7|NA
TGTGCCAGCAGTTCCGAGGATTGTGGCTACACCTTC
CASSSEDCGYTF
>TRBJ2-5|NA|TRBV2|NA
TGTGCCAGCAGTAGCTACCAAGAGACCCAGTACTTC
CASSSYQETQYF
>TRBJ2-1|NA|TRBV28|TRBD2
TGTGCCAGCACAACTAGCGGGAGACCCTTGTATGAGCAGTTCTTC
CASTTSGRPLYEQFF
>TRBJ2-2|NA|TRBV7-8|NA
TGTGCCAGCAGCCACTTAGGACGGGAATACACCGGGGAGCTGTTTTTT
CASSHLGREYTGELFF
>TRBJ2-2|NA|TRBV6-5|NA
TGTGCCAGCCGCCTAAGACTCACCGGGGAGCTGTTTTTT
CASRLRLTGELFF
>TRBJ2-1|NA|TRBV6-5|NA
TGTGCCAGCAAAACAGGGACGAGAGAGCAGTTCTTC
CASKTGTREQFF
>TRBJ2-2|NA|TRBV19|NA
TGTGCCAGTAGTGGACTGAACACCGGGGAGCTGTTTTTT
CASSGLNTGELFF
>TRBJ1-6|NA|TRBV4-1|TRBD1
TGCGCCAGCAGCCAAGGACAGGGACGGTATAATTCACCCCTCCACTTT
CASSQGQGRYNSPLHF
>TRBJ2-7|few|TRBV2|NA
TGTGCCAGCAGTGATGGCCAGGGACTCTACGAGCAGTACTTC
CASSDGQGLYEQYF
>TRBJ1-3|NA|TRBV6-6|NA
TGTGCCAGCCGATGGACAGATTCTGGAAACACCATATATTTT
CASRWTDSGNTIYF
>TRBJ1-5|NA|TRBV6-6|NA
TGTGCCAGCAGTTACTCTCAAGGGGGTCAGCCCCAGCATTTT
CASSYSQGGQPQHF
>TRBJ1-1|NA|TRBV5-1|TRBD1
TGCGCCAGCAGCTTAGGACTCAGGGGGCGCGGTTACACTGAAGCTTTCTTT
CASSLGLRGRGYTEAFF
>TRBJ1-5|NA|TRBV21-1|NA
TGTGCCAGCAGCCCTCCTGGGACAGGTCCCCAGCATTTT
CASSPPGTGPQHF
>TRBJ2-2|NA|TRBV5-1|NA
TGCGCCAGCAGCTTGGCTGCGGGCACCGGGGAGCTGTTTTTT
CASSLAAGTGELFF
>TRBJ1-2|few|TRBV6-5|TRBD1
TGTGCCACCCGGGACAGTTACTACACCTTC
CATRDSYYTF
>TRBJ2-3|NA|TRBV18|TRBD2
TGTGCCAGCTCACCGTGGACTAGCGGGACCTCAGATACGCAGTATTTT
CASSPWTSGTSDTQYF
>TRBJ2-1|NA|TRBV6-5|NA
TGTGCCAGCAAAGTCCTACCCCCCTACAATGAGCAGTTCTTC
CASKVLPPYNEQFF
>TRBJ2-2|NA|TRBV9|TRBD1
TGTGCCAGCAACCCGGGACAGTTAAACACCGGGGAGCTGTTTTTT
CASNPGQLNTGELFF
>TRBJ2-5|NA|TRBV2|NA
TGTGCCAGCAGTATACAGGGTGGCCAAGAGACCCAGTACTTC
CASSIQGGQETQYF
>TRBJ1-4|once|TRBV28|TRBD1
TGTGCCAGCAGAGCTGACAGGGGCAATGAAAAACTGTTTTTT
CASRADRGNEKLFF
>TRBJ2-1|NA|TRBV5-6|NA
TGTGCCAGCAGCTCCAAGCGGACCAGCTCCTACAATGAGCAGTTCTTC
CASSSKRTSSYNEQFF
>TRBJ1-1|NA|TRBV6-6|NA
TGTGCCAGTAGAGGAGCGGCTGAAGCTTTCTTT
CASRGAAEAFF
>TRBJ1-1|NA|TRBV29-1|NA
TGCAGCGTTGTTGGTGAGCCCTTGAACACTGAAGCTTTCTTT
CSVVGEPLNTEAFF
>TRBJ2-1|once|TRBV9|TRBD2
TGTGCCAGCAGCGTAGCCCGACTAGCGGGGGGAAGGAATGAGCAGTTCTTC
CASSVARLAGGRNEQFF
>TRBJ1-6|NA|TRBV5-4|TRBD1
TGTGCCAGCAGCTCACCCGACAGGGGGATCGGGCCCCTCCACTTT
CASSSPDRGIGPLHF
>TRBJ2-5|NA|TRBV9|NA
TGTGCCAGCAGCCAAGCCCCCCGAGAGACCCAGTACTTC
CASSQAPRETQYF
>TRBJ2-7|NA|TRBV5-1|TRBD1
TGCGCCAGCAGCCTCCGGACAGGGAATGCCTACGAGCAGTACTTC
CASSLRTGNAYEQYF
>TRBJ1-2|NA|TRBV28|NA
TGTGCCAGCAGTCCGAGGGGGTCCGGCTACACCTTC
CASSPRGSGYTF
>TRBJ2-7|NA|TRBV7-2|NA
TGTGCCAGCAGCTTAGGTGGCGCGGGGAGCTACGAGCAGTACTTC
CASSLGGAGSYEQYF
>TRBJ1-1|NA|TRBV7-9|NA
TGTGCCAGCAGCCTAACGGGGGACACTGAAGCTTTCTTT
CASSLTGDTEAFF
>TRBJ2-1|NA|TRBV7-9|TRBD2
TGTGCCAGCAGCCTACGAACTAGCGGGAGGGCCTATGAGCAGTTCTTC
CASSLRTSGRAYEQFF
>TRBJ1-6|few|TRBV19|NA
TGTGCCAGCTCTTCTGAGGCCCCATCTTCACCCCTCCACTTT
CASSSEAPSSPLHF
>TRBJ2-1|NA|TRBV28|TRBD2
TGTGCCAGCAGTCCTCGGAGGGGACTAGTCTTGTACAATGAGCAGTTCTTC
CASSPRRGLVLYNEQFF
>TRBJ1-1|NA|TRBV27|NA
TGTGCCAGCAGTTTGGTGAGCAGAGGGAACACTGAAGCTTTCTTT
CASSLVSRGNTEAFF
>TRBJ2-3|NA|TRBV5-4|TRBD2
TGTGCCAGCAGCGGCACTAGCGGGAGGGATACGCAGTATTTT
CASSGTSGRDTQYF
>TRBJ1-2|NA|TRBV2|NA
TGTGCCAGCAGTGGGTTGGGGCAGGTCTATGGCTACACCTTC
CASSGLGQVYGYTF
>TRBJ2-5|NA|TRBV7-9|NA
TGTGCCAGCAGCTTATCCGACTGGAAAGAGACCCAGTACTTC
CASSLSDWKETQYF
>TRBJ2-1|NA|TRBV6-1|TRBD2
TGTGCCAGCAGTGGTCAGCGGGGGGCACACTACAATGAGCAGTTCTTC
CASSGQRGAHYNEQFF
>TRBJ2-1|NA|TRBV5-1|TRBD2
TGCGCCAGCAGCAGGGGACTAGCGGGGGTTACTTACAATGAGCAGTTCTTC
CASSRGLAGVTYNEQFF
>TRBJ2-1|NA|TRBV7-6|TRBD1
TGTGCCAGCAGCTTATTTGGCCCGGGACAGAGAGGGTACAATGAGCAGTTCTTC
CASSLFGPGQRGYNEQFF
>TRBJ2-1|few|TRBV29-1|TRBD2
TGCAGCGTCGAAGGGTTGCGGGAGTACGTAGATGAGCAGTTCTTC
CSVEGLREYVDEQFF
>TRBJ1-5|NA|TRBV7-9|NA
TGTGCCAGCACCCATAGCAATCAGCCCCAGCATTTT
CASTHSNQPQHF
>TRBJ2-7|NA|TRBV6-1|TRBD2
TGTGCCAGCAGTGATTCCAGCGGGGGGGCCTCCGGCGAGCAGTACTTC
CASSDSSGGASGEQYF
>TRBJ2-3|NA|TRBV29-1|TRBD2
TGCAGCGTTGAGTTAGCGGGGGGGCGCACAGATACGCAGTATTTT
CSVELAGGRTDTQYF
>TRBJ1-5|NA|TRBV9|TRBD1
TGTGCCAGCAGCGTGTTTTTGTGGAGGGACAGGGTTGGCAATCAGCCCCAGCATTTT
CASSVFLWRDRVGNQPQHF